Sequencing of this TCR beta chain was carried out in a study of post-analysis software for immune sequencing data (dated by TCRdb to between 2015 and 2016). The study in broad terms: The recorded disease courses included relapsing-remitting, secondary progressive and progressive-relapsing multiple sclerosis, and some patients had no subtype annotation. A subset of samples was prepared in parallel using single-end sample barcoding, then pooled and co-amplified after Illumina adapter ligation. The patient repertoires were compared against 10 to 12 previously published healthy control repertoires obtained from donors aged 6 to 25 years.

The junction shows trimming of 6 bases on V and 1 base on J, plus 22 bases between the germline ends. CDR3 length: 18 amino acids, cysteine to phenylalanine. CDR3 DNA only is kept here, 54 bases in frame from base 1. CDR1 and CDR2, looked up from the germline V gene, are SGHAT and FQNNGV. TCR beta repertoires were profiled from peripheral blood of over 10 young patients with multiple sclerosis to demonstrate the VDJtools post-analysis software. Multiple sclerosis patients were children and adolescents aged about 6 to 17 years. The library was obtained by PCR. TCRdb names Illumina HiSeq 2500 as the instrument used. To reduce PCR and sequencing biases, unique molecular identifiers were built into the TCR beta cDNA libraries. Every 1 to 10 million input T cells yielded approximately 500,000 cDNA molecules, meaning each molecule approximated one T cell. The patient libraries were prepared and sequenced with the same protocol used for the earlier healthy control dataset. Within a given batch, samples were prepared together, multiplexed and sequenced on the same HiSeq lane. From the authors' description of their analysis: Raw barcoded reads were processed with MIGEC, and single-read molecular identifier groups were discarded before consensus assembly and CDR3 extraction. Clonotype tables were post-analysed with VDJtools, and diversity was normalized by down-sampling all datasets to the smallest sample size. In repertoire overlap clustering, CDR3 amino acid sequences, but not nucleotide sequences, were matched to correct batch-related cross-sample contamination. Through fastp at Q25 and MiXCR, TCRdb rebuilt clones from the public reads, retaining in-frame beta chains. For every CDR3 protein sequence, its rows merge into one entry that carries the most common genes and DNA. The V and J calls, along with clone size, are taken from TCRdb and not from the paper's own processing. This sample holds roughly 700,000 distinct CDR3 sequences; less than 35% were observed only once. Around 0.56% of the sample rests with the top ten.

This clonotype was observed a few times. Which antigen it targets is not known. Base qualities were left out, and no much larger clone turns up one base away. General conclusions and limits of the study: Significantly higher frequencies in patients than in controls were found for about five TRBV segments, including TRBV5-6, TRBV5-1 and TRBV20-1. The control group was slightly older than the multiple sclerosis patient group. Direct clustering with F measure showed strong co-clustering of samples prepared in the same batch, prompting a batch-effect correction. Normalized Chao1 diversity was significantly lower in multiple sclerosis patients than controls, suggesting substantial peripheral T-cell clonal expansion.

Sequencing input: blood. The origin of this receptor is a girl aged 10 to 17 with multiple sclerosis. Recombination joined TRBV11-2 with TRBJ2-1; TRBD1 could be the D gene, as 6 bases match. The sequenced DNA is TGTGCCAGCAGTCCTAAAGGTGCAGGGGCAGGTTCCTACAATGAGCAGTTCTTC. This codes for CASSPKGAGAGSYNEQFF. The full variable domain, with segments outside the CDR3 supplied by the reference TRBV11-2 and TRBJ2-1 proteins, appears as EAGVAQSPRYKIIEKRQSVAFWCNPISGHATLYWYQQILGQGPKLLIQFQNNGVVDDSQLPKDRFSAERLKGVDSTLKIQPAKLEDSAVYLCASSPKGAGAGSYNEQFFGPGTRLTVL.